The clone carrying this T cell receptor (beta chain) was picked up one time. CDR3 length equals 19 residues. Germline V CDR1 and CDR2: MNHNY, SVGAGI (reference sequence). V was clipped by 0 bases and J by 0 bases; unmatched bases: 10. The sample is drawn from a study of T cells in Graves' hyperthyroidism and ophthalmopathy. The hyperthyroidism was newly diagnosed and had lasted under 2 months; the patients were aged 18 to 65. Lactation, pregnancy, other autoimmune disease or uncontrolled infection excluded patients. Authors of the study amplified TCR beta CDR3 regions from RNA transcripts. HTBI primers were the set used in a first-round RT-PCR of the TCR CDR3. TCRdb redid the calling of the multiplex PCR reads with MiXCR, one entry per CDR3 protein. The sample has approximately 610,000 distinct CDR3 sequences, approximately 15% seen once; the top ten hold more than 15%.

This TCR came from a woman in her late teens or twenties with Graves' hyperthyroidism. Specimen: blood. This chain links TRBV6-6 with TRBJ1-5; 8 bases align to TRBD1. In DNA form, the CDR3 reads TGTGCCAGCAGTTACTCGATAGTACAGGGGGTATTTAGCAATCAGCCCCAGCATTTT. Translating it yields CASSYSIVQGVFSNQPQHF.